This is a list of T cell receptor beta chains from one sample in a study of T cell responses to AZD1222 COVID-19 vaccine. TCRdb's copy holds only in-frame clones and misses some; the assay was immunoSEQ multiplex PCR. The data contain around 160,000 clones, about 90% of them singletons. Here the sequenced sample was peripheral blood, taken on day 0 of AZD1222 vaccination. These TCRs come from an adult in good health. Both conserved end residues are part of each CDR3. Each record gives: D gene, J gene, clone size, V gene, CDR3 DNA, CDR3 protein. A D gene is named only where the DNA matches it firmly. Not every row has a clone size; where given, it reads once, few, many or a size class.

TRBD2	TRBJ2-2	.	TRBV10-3	TGTGCCATCAGTGACGGGGGCGGGAGGGTCCCCGGGGAGCTGTTTTTT	CAISDGGGRVPGELFF
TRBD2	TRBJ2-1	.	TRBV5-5	TGTGCCAGCAGCGTACTAGCGGGACGGACCAATGAGCAGTTCTTC	CASSVLAGRTNEQFF
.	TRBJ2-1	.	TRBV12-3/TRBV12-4	TGTGCCAGCAGTTTGGGGTCGAGGGAGCAGTTCTTC	CASSLGSREQFF
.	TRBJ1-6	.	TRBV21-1	TGTGCCAGCAGCAAAAAGAGTCAACGAGCCGAATCACCCCTCCACTTT	CASSKKSQRAESPLHF
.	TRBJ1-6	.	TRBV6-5	TGTGCCAGCAGTTACCTTCAGATGAATTCACCCCTCCACTTT	CASSYLQMNSPLHF
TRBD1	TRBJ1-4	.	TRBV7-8	TGTGCCAGCAGCGTAAGACAGGGGTTGGATGAAAAACTGTTTTTT	CASSVRQGLDEKLFF
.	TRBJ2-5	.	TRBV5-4	TGTGCCAGCAGCCCCGGGGGCGGGAGAAGAAGGGAGACCCAGTACTTC	CASSPGGGRRRETQYF
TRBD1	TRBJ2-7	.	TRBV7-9	TGTGCCAGCAGCACCCCGGGACAGACCTACGAGCAGTACTTC	CASSTPGQTYEQYF
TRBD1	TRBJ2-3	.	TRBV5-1	TGCGCCAGCAGCTTGGGACAGGGGGCTGGAGATACGCAGTATTTT	CASSLGQGAGDTQYF
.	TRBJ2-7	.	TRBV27	TGTGCCAGCAGCCCCCTTATTAACAGGGTCGAGCAGTACTTC	CASSPLINRVEQYF
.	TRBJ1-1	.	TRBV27	TGTGCCAGCAGGCTAACGGGACTCTCGGAAGCTTTCTTT	CASRLTGLSEAFF
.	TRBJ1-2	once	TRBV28	TGTGCCAGCAGTTTAGCCCTTCCCCGGGGCTATGGCTACACCTTC	CASSLALPRGYGYTF
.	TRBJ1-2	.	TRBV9	TGTGCCAGCAGCGTAGGAGGGGCCACTAACTATGGCTACACCTTC	CASSVGGATNYGYTF
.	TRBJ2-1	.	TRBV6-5	TGTGCCAGCGTTGGGCAGTTGGGCCACAATGAGCAGTTCTTC	CASVGQLGHNEQFF
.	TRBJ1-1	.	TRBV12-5	TGTGCTAGTGCCCGGACGGGGAACACTGAAGCTTTCTTT	CASARTGNTEAFF
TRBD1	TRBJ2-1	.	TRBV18	TGTGCCAGCTCGGGGACAGGGGACAATGAGCAGTTCTTC	CASSGTGDNEQFF
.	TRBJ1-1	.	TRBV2	TGTGCCCCGAAGAGGGGCAACACTGAAGCTTTCTTT	CAPKRGNTEAFF
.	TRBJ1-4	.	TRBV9	TGTGCCAGCAGCTCCCCCCGTGAAAAACTGTTTTTT	CASSSPREKLFF
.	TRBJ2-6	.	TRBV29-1	TGCAGCGTTGATTTCAGCTCTGGGGCCAACGTCCTGACTTTC	CSVDFSSGANVLTF
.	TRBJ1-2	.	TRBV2	TGTGCCAGCTCCCAGGCGGCACCTTCATTGCATGGCTACACCTTC	CASSQAAPSLHGYTF
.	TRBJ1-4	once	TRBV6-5	TGTGCCCACCGCCAAAGTGACAGACTACATGAAAAACTGTTTTTT	CAHRQSDRLHEKLFF
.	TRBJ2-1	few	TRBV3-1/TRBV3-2	TGTGCCAGCAGCCAAGATCTGGGGGCGGACGTACTTGGCGATGAGCAGTTCTTC	CASSQDLGADVLGDEQFF
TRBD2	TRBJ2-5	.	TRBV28	TGTGCCAGCAGTTTTGATGGACTAGCGGGAGTGAACCAAGAGACCCAGTACTTC	CASSFDGLAGVNQETQYF